Shown below are 29 T cell receptor beta chains from a single sample sequenced in a study of radiation and T cells in renal cell carcinoma. Documented time point: baseline pretreatment blood. As to treatment: 15 Gy SBRT to primary tumor, nephrectomy 4 weeks later. The table came from immunoSEQ multiplex PCR; TCRdb's copy has only in-frame clones and leaves some out. The sample includes 150,000 or so clones, approximately 90% of them seen just once. The sample in question was blood, obtained from a patient whose treatment included radiotherapy and nephrectomy. These receptors were taken from a woman aged 70-85 years with renal cell carcinoma.

CDR3 sequence (DNA): TGCGCCAGCAGCCGAGACTATTTGAGCTCTGAAGCTTTCTTT. It yields the protein CASSRDYLSSEAFF. The V call is TRBV4-1, the J call TRBJ1-1; D is unclear. CDR1 and CDR2 (germline): MGHRA, YSYEKL. The length of the CDR3 is 14 residues. V lost 4 bases to trimming and J lost 6 bases, with 15 bases between them.

The chain carries TRBV9 and TRBJ2-1; D may match TRBD1 or TRBD2 (5 bases each). Germline V CDR1 and CDR2: SGDLS, YYNGEE. V was clipped by 0 bases and J by 7 bases, with 14 bases between them. The CDR3 is 15 amino acids. This CDR3 reads CASSVGDGIINEQFF. The CDR3 DNA reads TGTGCCAGCAGCGTAGGGGACGGGATTATTAATGAGCAGTTCTTC.

The chain links TRBV30 to TRBJ1-1; no reliable D call. The germline V gene has CDR1 GTSNPN and CDR2 SVGIG (reference sequence). This CDR3 region has 12 residues. Trimming took off 8 bases at V and 1 base at J, with 11 bases between the two ends. CDR3 nucleotides: TGTGCCCTGAGCAGGTCGAACACTGAAGCTTTCTTT. Encoded protein: CALSRSNTEAFF. Drawing the rest from reference TRBV30 and TRBJ1-1, the complete variable domain is SQTIHQWPATLVQPVGSPLSLECTVEGTSNPNLYWYRQAAGRGLQLLFYSVGIGQISSEVPQNLSASRPQDRQFILSSKKLLLSDSGFYLCALSRSNTEAFFGQGTRLTVV.

V usage is TRBV7-8 and J usage is TRBJ2-5, with D tentatively TRBD1 (6 bases). The CDR3 loop spans 16 amino acids. V was pared by 5 bases and J by 4 bases, with 20 bases between. Per the germline V gene, CDR1 is SGHVS and CDR2 is FQNEAQ. The CDR3: CASSTTGTRAGETQYF. Here the CDR3 DNA reads TGTGCCAGCAGCACCACCGGGACAAGGGCGGGAGAGACCCAGTACTTC.

The chain joins TRBV6-1 to TRBJ1-1; D call uncertain. Trimming left V 7 bases short and J 6 bases short, with 9 bases between. In germline, CDR1 is MNHNS, CDR2 SASEGT. The CDR3 is 11 amino acids. CDR3 in amino acids: CASIDVSEAFF. The CDR3 nucleotides are TGTGCCAGCATTGACGTCTCTGAAGCTTTCTTT.

The chain has TRBV6-5 and TRBJ1-1, with 7 bases that match TRBD1. CDR3 size: 15 residues. Trimming at V came to 6 bases and at J to 1 base, leaving 8 bases not matched to a gene. The germline V gene encodes CDR1 MNHEY and CDR2 SVGAGI. Written as DNA, the CDR3 is TGTGCCAGCAGCCATTTGGGACAGACGAACACTGAAGCTTTCTTT. Protein product: CASSHLGQTNTEAFF.

The chain recombines TRBV5-1 with TRBJ1-6; 7 bases are shared with TRBD1. The CDR3 is made up of 17 amino acids. V was pared by 0 bases and J by 0 bases, with 3 bases of the junction left unmatched. Germline assignment: CDR1 SGHRS and CDR2 YFSETQ. CDR3 residues: CASSLVAGGSYNSPLHF. The CDR3, as DNA: TGCGCCAGCAGCTTGGTGGCAGGGGGCTCCTATAATTCACCCCTCCACTTT. Variable domain in full (rest from reference TRBV5-1 and TRBJ1-6): KAGVTQTPRYLIKTRGQQVTLSCSPISGHRSVSWYQQTPGQGLQFLFEYFSETQRNKGNFPGRFSGRQFSNSRSEMNVSTLELGDSALYLCASSLVAGGSYNSPLHFGNGTRLTVT.

The chain is built from TRBV19 and TRBJ2-2, with TRBD2 matching over 13 bases. V lost 7 bases, J lost 4 bases, and 12 bases stayed unmatched. The CDR3 is made up of 18 amino acids. Germline values: CDR1 LNHDA, CDR2 SQIVND (reference sequence). The CDR3 region is CASTLTSGGAGVTGELFF. Here the CDR3 DNA reads TGTGCCAGTACCCTTACTAGCGGGGGGGCCGGTGTCACCGGGGAGCTGTTTTTT.

The chain links TRBV15 to TRBJ1-2; TRBD1 might be the D (6 bases). Germline values: CDR1 LNHNV, CDR2 YYDKDF (reference sequence). With 0 bases removed from V and 4 bases from J, the gap between germline ends came to 24 bases. The CDR3 has 19 amino acids. CDR3: CATSRDLPGRGGGSYGYTF. CDR3 DNA sequence: TGTGCCACCAGCAGAGATCTCCCTGGGCGTGGGGGCGGGAGCTATGGCTACACCTTC.

The sample holds one count of this clone. The rearrangement uses TRBV11-1 and TRBJ2-3; D unresolved. V shed 2 bases and J shed 3 bases, with 12 bases lying between them. Germline assignment: CDR1 SGHAT and CDR2 FQDESV (reference sequence). CDR3 length: 15 amino acids. CDR3: CASSLSPNPTDTQYF. Here the CDR3 DNA reads TGTGCCAGCAGCTTATCCCCCAACCCAACAGATACGCAGTATTTT. The full variable domain, rest sourced from reference TRBV11-1 and TRBJ2-3, is EAEVAQSPRYKITEKSQAVAFWCDPISGHATLYWYRQILGQGPELLVQFQDESVVDDSQLPKDRFSAERLKGVDSTLKIQPAELGDSAMYLCASSLSPNPTDTQYFGPGTRLTVL.

This clone is a singleton in its sample. The V and J genes are TRBV25-1 and TRBJ1-2; D ambiguous. Per the germline V gene, CDR1 is MGHDK and CDR2 is SYGVNS. This CDR3 is 13 amino acids long. The V end was cut by 2 bases, the J end by 7 bases, with 11 bases between. The CDR3 loop reads CASSEIGIGGYTF. The CDR3 bases are TGTGCCAGCAGTGAAATCGGGATTGGTGGCTACACCTTC.

This clone was counted only a few times. The V and J genes are TRBV14 and TRBJ2-5; perhaps TRBD1 as D (6 bases). This CDR3 has 12 amino acids. Trimming stripped 8 bases from V and 0 bases from J, with 7 bases between. Germline loops: CDR1 SGHDN, CDR2 FVKESK. The CDR3 spells CASGQYQETQYF. CDR3 nucleotides: TGTGCCAGCGGACAGTACCAAGAGACCCAGTACTTC.

This CDR3 reads CASSSMQGGGETQYF. The CDR3, as DNA: TGTGCCAGCAGCTCGATGCAGGGGGGTGGAGAGACCCAGTACTTC. The chain employs TRBV5-4 and TRBJ2-5, with a possible D match to TRBD1 (7 bases). Germline V CDR1 and CDR2: SGHNT, YYREEE (reference sequence). This CDR3 comprises 15 residues. Trimming shortened V by 3 bases and J by 4 bases, and 16 bases separated the two germline ends.

CDR3 sequence (DNA): TGTGCCAGCAGCCAAGACGGAAATCAGCCCCAGCATTTT. Amino acids: CASSQDGNQPQHF. The J gene is TRBJ1-5, the V gene TRBV6-1; D is unclear. Per the germline V gene, CDR1 is MNHNS and CDR2 is SASEGT. V was cut by 6 bases and J by 4 bases, with 10 bases left in between. This CDR3 has 13 residues.

The rearrangement uses TRBV28 and TRBJ2-2; no definite D call. Looked up from germline, CDR1 is MDHEN and CDR2 is SYDVKM. V dropped 6 bases and J dropped 6 bases, with 8 bases sitting between them. The CDR3 has 12 amino acids. CDR3 in amino acids: CASRGEAGELFF. CDR3 coding DNA: TGTGCCAGCAGAGGAGAGGCCGGGGAGCTGTTTTTT.

Only one count was recorded for this clone. The chain couples TRBV4-3 to TRBJ2-7, with unresolved D. This CDR3 has 14 residues. Germline assignment: CDR1 LGHNA and CDR2 YSLEER. Trimming took off 1 base at V and 1 base at J, with 8 bases between the two ends. CDR3 DNA: TGCGCCAGCAGCCAAGCCACACAGTCCTACGAGCAGTACTTC. This encodes CASSQATQSYEQYF.

The chain combines TRBV9 with TRBJ1-6; no firm D call. The germline gives CDR1 SGDLS, CDR2 YYNGEE. Trimming removed 1 base from V and 5 bases from J, with 7 bases in between. This CDR3 comprises 14 residues. CDR3 residues: CASSVKQNNSPLHF. For the CDR3, the DNA is TGTGCCAGCAGCGTAAAACAAAATAATTCACCCCTCCACTTT.

This clone appeared a single time. V and J are TRBV5-1 and TRBJ2-3, with D uncertain. Per the germline V gene, CDR1 is SGHRS and CDR2 is YFSETQ. The CDR3 covers 12 residues. Trimming pared 4 bases from V and 5 bases from J, leaving 8 bases between. CDR3: CASSGLLDTQYF. CDR3 DNA: TGCGCCAGCAGCGGATTATTAGATACGCAGTATTTT.

This clone was seen just once. The CDR3 reads CSASGGGGYTF. CDR3 DNA: TGCAGTGCGTCCGGGGGCGGCGGCTACACCTTC. This chain connects TRBV20-1 to TRBJ1-2, with a tentative D call TRBD1 (6 bases). Germline CDR1 is DFQATT and CDR2 is SNEGSKA (reference sequence). The CDR3 is 11 residues long. V dropped 6 bases and J dropped 8 bases, with 13 bases sitting between them.

The J gene is TRBJ2-7, the V gene TRBV4-1; 7 positions agree with TRBD1. This CDR3 has 16 amino acids. Looked up from germline, CDR1 is MGHRA and CDR2 is YSYEKL. V shed 1 base and J 3 bases; nucleotides not matched to a gene: 9. CDR3 sequence: CASSQADRVIIYEQYF. CDR3 DNA sequence: TGCGCCAGCAGCCAAGCAGACAGGGTAATAATCTACGAGCAGTACTTC.

The chain uses TRBV5-4 and TRBJ2-7, with TRBD1 matching 10 bases. CDR1 and CDR2 from the germline V gene are SGHNT and YYREEE (reference sequence). The CDR3 is 15 amino acids. With V trimmed by 0 bases and J by 3 bases, 3 bases remained unmatched. The CDR3 is CASSLAGTGDYEQYF. The CDR3 bases are TGTGCCAGCAGCTTGGCGGGGACAGGGGACTACGAGCAGTACTTC.

V usage is TRBV19 and J usage is TRBJ1-1; the match to TRBD1 covers 7 bases. Unmatched junction bases numbered 5, after V lost 5 bases and J lost 5 bases. This CDR3 contains 13 residues. Germline V gene sequence: CDR1 LNHDA, CDR2 SQIVND (reference sequence). The DNA for the CDR3 is TGTGCCAGTAGTGAGACAGGGTGGACTGAAGCTTTCTTT. It translates to CASSETGWTEAFF.

J is TRBJ2-1 and V is TRBV21-1; TRBD1, as called in the table, went unchecked against the DNA. TRBV21-1 is tagged as a pseudogene. The CDR3 contains 13 residues. CDR3 DNA sequence: TGTGCCAGCAGGGACAGGACCTACAATGAGCAGTTCTTC. As protein: CASRDRTYNEQFF.

The V and J genes are TRBV30 and TRBJ1-3; D call uncertain. V was shortened by 2 bases and J by 4 bases, with 9 bases between the two germline ends. The germline CDR1 and CDR2 sequences are GTSNPN and SVGIG (reference sequence). This CDR3 region has 13 residues. CDR3: CAWSHSIGNTIYF. The CDR3 nucleotides read TGTGCCTGGAGTCACAGTATCGGAAACACCATATATTTT.

V and J are TRBV6-5 and TRBJ2-7, with D possibly being TRBD2 (5 bases). Looked up from germline, CDR1 is MNHEY and CDR2 is SVGAGI. Trimming removed 4 bases from V and 3 bases from J, with 10 bases in between. This CDR3 spans 13 amino acids. CDR3 in amino acids: CASSSTDYYEQYF. In nucleotides, the CDR3 is TGTGCCAGCAGTTCGACTGACTACTACGAGCAGTACTTC.

The V call is TRBV7-8, the J call TRBJ1-5; D unresolved. The CDR3 extends over 12 amino acids. From germline, CDR1 is SGHVS and CDR2 FQNEAQ. The V end lost 5 bases, the J end lost 6 bases, and 8 bases lay between the germline ends. The CDR3 is CASSDPVQPQHF. The CDR3 coding sequence is TGTGCCAGCAGCGACCCAGTTCAGCCCCAGCATTTT.

V is TRBV19 and J is TRBJ1-1; 7 nucleotides agree with TRBD1. Germline V gene sequence: CDR1 LNHDA, CDR2 SQIVND (reference sequence). V trimming: 7 bases; J trimming: 7 bases; junction bases outside the gene matches: 9. This CDR3 spans 13 amino acids. CDR3: CASTTTGLFEAFF. Written as DNA, the CDR3 is TGTGCCAGTACCACGACAGGGCTTTTTGAAGCTTTCTTT.

This rearrangement joins TRBV18 to TRBJ2-7; 10 bases agree with TRBD1. V was clipped by 1 base and J by 0 bases; unmatched bases: 6. There are 17 residues in the CDR3. Germline V gene sequence: CDR1 KGHSH, CDR2 LQKENI. CDR3 DNA: TGTGCCAGCTCACCACTTCCGGGACAGGGGAGCTCCTACGAGCAGTACTTC. Its protein is CASSPLPGQGSSYEQYF.

This clone was counted once. The rearrangement uses TRBV13 and TRBJ1-4, with D unresolved. V dropped 3 bases and J dropped 2 bases, with 4 bases sitting between them. Germline assignment: CDR1 PRHDT and CDR2 FYEKMQ (reference sequence). CDR3 length: 13 amino acids. The DNA for the CDR3 is TGTGCCAGCAGCTTCCGGACTAATGAAAAACTGTTTTTT. Translating gives CASSFRTNEKLFF. Based on the CDR3 plus reference TRBV13 and TRBJ1-4, the full variable domain is AAGVIQSPRHLIKEKRETATLKCYPIPRHDTVYWYQQGPGQDPQFLISFYEKMQSDKGSIPDRFSAQQFSDYHSELNMSSLELGDSALYFCASSFRTNEKLFFGSGTQLSVL.